The sequence of this T cell receptor (beta chain) was determined in a study of human T cells and chemical hapten exposure. The wider study: Skin of the upper inner arm, around 2 cm by around 2 cm, received 2% DPC for sensitization. A patient group, mainly female, showed alopecia areata, totalis or universalis.

TCRdb redid the calling of the RACE reads with MiXCR, one entry per CDR3 protein. The sample records 340,000 or so distinct CDR3 sequences, around 6.9% being singletons. Time point described: patch test 1, 2 weeks after DPC sensitization. Documented treatment: therapeutic diphenylcyclopropenone sensitization with weekly scalp DPC. This clonotype has only a few counts. This sequence was found in a woman in her late teens or twenties with alopecia areata. Some clones in this sample may be carry-over from other donors' samples. The specimen was whole blood, collected in connection with sensitization to the hapten diphenylcyclopropenone (DPC).

The CDR3 region is CASSYLTSGLNTGELFF. The CDR3, as DNA: TGTGCCAGCAGTTACTTGACTAGCGGCTTGAACACCGGGGAGCTGTTTTTT. This rearrangement joins TRBV6-2 or TRBV6-3 to TRBJ2-2, with TRBD2 identical over 9 bases. The germline V gene encodes CDR1 MNHEY and CDR2 SVGEGT. The length of the CDR3 is 17 residues. With V trimmed by 1 base and J by 1 base, 4 bases remained unmatched.